This note documents a single T cell receptor (beta chain) sequence. What it binds is unknown. This specimen belongs to a study of T cell responses to AZD1222 COVID-19 vaccine. Study-wide points: White British donors predominated, females outnumbered males, and clonal diversity was possibly underestimated. No repertoire was sampled before or during the peak T cell response, only after it. Nearly half of spike-specific TCRs reportedly go after variant regions that carry no mutations.

Produced via immunoSEQ multiplex PCR; TCRdb's table is partial and in-frame only. The table shows about 130,000 clones, with around 85% occurring only once. The CDR3 totals 14 residues. The germline V gene encodes CDR1 ENHRY and CDR2 SYGVKD. Trimming took 7 bases from V and 5 from J, leaving 17 bases between them. Sequenced here: peripheral blood, sampled on day 0 of AZD1222 vaccination. This clonotype was sampled from an adult in good health. The chain uses TRBV10-3 and TRBJ2-5; D unclear. The CDR3 protein is CAIKSIQHGETQYF. The CDR3 DNA sequence: TGTGCCATCAAGTCAATACAGCACGGGGAGACCCAGTACTTC.